The text below deals with one T cell receptor beta chain. The protocol was immunoSEQ multiplex PCR, while the TCRdb copy is restricted to in-frame clones and leaves out a portion. The table lists over 50,000 clones, approximately 86% of them singletons. V was trimmed by 2 bases and J by 6 bases, leaving 7 bases between them. The length of the CDR3 is 13 residues. CDR1 is SSHAT and CDR2 is FNYEAQ in the germline V gene (reference sequence). The sample belongs to a study of technical replicates of blood from a handful of donors. This clonotype was obtained from a human donor in good health. Some clones in this sample may be carry-over from other donors' samples. Sequencing used PBMCs. The rearrangement links TRBV7-7 to TRBJ2-2; D is uncertain. Here the CDR3 DNA reads TGTGCCAGCAGCTTAATAGCTTCCGGGGAGCTGTTTTTT. Translated: CASSLIASGELFF. Full variable domain (outside the CDR3, taken from reference TRBV7-7 and TRBJ2-2): GAGVSQSPRYKVTKRGQDVTLRCDPISSHATLYWYQQALGQGPEFLTYFNYEAQPDKSGLPSDRFSAERPEGSISTLTIQRTEQRDSAMYRCASSLIASGELFFGEGSRLTVL.